A selection of T cell receptor beta chains follows, all from one sample in a study of cytomegalovirus exposure and HLA in healthy donors. Clones were sequenced by immunoSEQ multiplex PCR, and TCRdb holds only the in-frame ones, with some missing. The sample lists about 94,000 clones, approximately 66% occurring once. The sequenced sample consisted of PBMCs. Receptors were obtained from a man aged 30-40 years in good health and CMV-seronegative. Each CDR3 is given without its conserved first and last residue.

V gene	CDR3 protein
TRBV18	ASSPPGLAGADTQY
TRBV29-1	SADRADTGELF
TRBV27	ASSFRQGLAKNIQY
TRBV14	ASSSQGLAGNAIY
TRBV7-9	ASSAGQLSSYNSPLH
TRBV7-6	ASSISGMVYNEQF
TRBV4-1	ASSQDSPPAGGEQY
TRBV6-1	ASSERLAANTGELF
TRBV6-1	ASSDNVAEPTDTQY
TRBV28	ASTPWRRPSKSDNEQF
TRBV28	ASSLGGQLAYEQY
TRBV6-5	ASSNYRGGDNEQF
TRBV11-2	ASTRDRLNTEAF
TRBV7-9	ASSSVGSQY
TRBV11-3	ASSLQGSYNEQF
TRBV19	ASSIRQAEETQY
TRBV30	AWKPGIRTFGAYGYT
TRBV7-2	ASSFEGVSYEQY
TRBV9	ASSGLAAGEPYEQY
TRBV5-1	ASTLGGSSTEAF
TRBV6-1	ASSERTSLNEQF
TRBV5-4	ASSLGAGGGSPLH
TRBV28	ASSPGTGHNEKLF
TRBV9	ASSVVESSYNEQF
TRBV2	ASAGTGNEKLF
TRBV10-3	AISPTSGRSYNEQF
TRBV29-1	SGTISGTGELF
TRBV18	ASSPLDSTPYEQY
TRBV5-1	ASSLDDAGGQEQY
TRBV7-2	ASSLVPDRDYEQY
TRBV28	ASSFQGQIAYEQY
TRBV29-1	SGQESGGANTQY
TRBV4-2	ASSQVGEMSQPQH
TRBV2	ASKGTSGGTYEQY
TRBV28	ASSPPSGSARYTQY